This T cell receptor beta chain was retrieved from a study of a mutant IDH1 vaccine in newly diagnosed glioma. Sequenced by immunoSEQ multiplex PCR; TCRdb stores in-frame clones only, minus some. The table shows 20,000 to 25,000 clones, with around 93% occurring only once. Time point in this sample: baseline, week 1 (first vaccination visit). Treatment described: pre-vaccination baseline after standard-of-care therapy. Each tumor in the donors was a new WHO grade 3 or 4 astrocytoma, IDH1-mutant and ATRX-lost. The material sequenced was PBMCs, taken from a glioma patient treated with radiotherapy, temozolomide or both. The sequence came from a middle-aged man with glioma.

The CDR3 loop is CASSQDPGVNTGELFF. The CDR3 nucleotides are TGCGCCAGCAGCCAAGACCCGGGGGTGAACACCGGGGAGCTGTTTTTT. The J gene is TRBJ2-2, the V gene TRBV4-3, with D possibly being TRBD2 (6 bases). V dropped 0 bases and J dropped 1 base, with 9 bases sitting between them. This CDR3 comprises 16 residues. Germline CDR1 LGHNA, CDR2 YSLEER.